These 32 T cell receptor beta chains share one sample of origin, sequenced in a study of cytomegalovirus exposure and HLA in healthy donors. In the PCR, 60 Vbeta and 13 Jbeta primers were used. TCRdb keeps only in-frame clones here, not all; method: immunoSEQ multiplex PCR. The table shows about 300,000 clones, with roughly 85% occurring only once. Sequencing was performed on PBMCs. These TCRs come from a man between 40 and 49 years old in good health and CMV-seropositive.

The table lists this clone with a few counts. J is TRBJ2-7 and V is TRBV18; the D gene is possibly TRBD1 (6 bases). The CDR3 loop spans 16 amino acids. Germline V gives CDR1 KGHSH, CDR2 LQKENI. The ends were cut back, 0 bases at V and 2 bases at J, with 14 bases in the middle. For the CDR3, the DNA is TGTGCCAGCTCACCACCACTAACAGGGAGCCCCTACGAGCAGTACTTC. Its protein is CASSPPLTGSPYEQYF. The full variable domain, with the rest looked up from reference TRBV18 and TRBJ2-7, is NAGVMQNPRHLVRRRGQEARLRCSPMKGHSHVYWYRQLPEEGLKFMVYLQKENIIDESGMPKERFSAEFPKEGPSILRIQQVVRGDSAAYFCASSPPLTGSPYEQYFGPGTRLTVT.

The V gene is TRBV27, the J gene TRBJ1-4; 7 positions match TRBD1. The CDR3 covers 14 residues. CDR1 MNHEY and CDR2 SMNVEV come from the germline V gene (reference sequence). After removal of 5 bases from V and 4 bases from J, the junction contained 4 bases not matched to a gene. The CDR3 DNA is TGTGCCAGCAGTGTAGACAGGGATAATGAAAAACTGTTTTTT. Its protein product is CASSVDRDNEKLFF.

This chain links TRBV19 with TRBJ2-7; tentative D call: TRBD2 (6 bases). This CDR3 contains 16 residues. V lost 6 bases and J lost 1, with 19 bases in between. In germline, CDR1 is LNHDA, CDR2 SQIVND (reference sequence). The CDR3 nucleotides are TGTGCCAGTAGGGCGTCTGTAGCGGCTAGTTCCTACGAGCAGTACTTC. Translated, it gives CASRASVAASSYEQYF.

This clone was picked up a small number of times. V and J are TRBV6-1 and TRBJ1-5; 9 bases fit TRBD1. This CDR3 is 14 amino acids long. CDR1 and CDR2 from the germline V gene are MNHNS and SASEGT. J was trimmed by 11 bases and V by 1 base; bases with no gene match: 6. The CDR3 sequence is CASSEGTGARSQHF. The CDR3 nucleotides are TGTGCCAGCAGTGAAGGGACAGGGGCAAGGTCCCAGCATTTT.

This clone was detected only once. The chain has TRBV5-6 and TRBJ2-5; the D gene is possibly TRBD2 (7 bases). CDR1 and CDR2 from the germline V gene are SGHDT and YYEEEE. Trimming left V 3 bases short and J 4 bases short, with 13 bases between. This CDR3 contains 14 residues. The CDR3 is CASSSGLGGETQYF. The CDR3, as DNA: TGTGCCAGCAGCTCCGGACTAGGGGGAGAGACCCAGTACTTC. Filled out from reference TRBV5-6 and TRBJ2-5, the complete variable domain reads DAGVTQSPTHLIKTRGQQVTLRCSPKSGHDTVSWYQQALGQGPQFIFQYYEEEERQRGNFPDRFSGHQFPNYSSELNVNALLLGDSALYLCASSSGLGGETQYFGPGTRLLVL.

The chain has TRBV9 and TRBJ2-1; 7 bases are shared with TRBD1. J lost 8 bases, V lost 0 bases, and 8 bases had no gene match. The CDR3 length is 15 residues. Germline CDR1 reads SGDLS; CDR2 reads YYNGEE. Here the CDR3 reads CASSVGTGQAHEQFF. The CDR3 DNA sequence: TGTGCCAGCAGCGTAGGGACCGGACAGGCCCATGAGCAGTTCTTC.

V is TRBV21-1 and J is TRBJ1-2; TRBD1 reflects the table's D call only, with no check against the DNA. TRBV21-1 is given as a pseudogene. This CDR3 has 15 amino acids. Here the CDR3 reads CASSDRDTEDYGYTF. The CDR3 region has the DNA TGTGCCAGCAGCGACCGGGACACCGAGGACTATGGCTACACCTTC.

J is TRBJ2-2 and V is TRBV28; unclear D gene. Germline CDR1 MDHEN, CDR2 SYDVKM. V was clipped by 6 bases and J by 2 bases, with 13 bases between them. CDR3 size: 15 residues. CDR3 in DNA: TGTGCCAGCAGGTCCGGGTTTCGAAACACCGGGGAGCTGTTTTTT. It translates to CASRSGFRNTGELFF. Supplemented by reference TRBV28 and TRBJ2-2, the full variable domain reads DVKVTQSSRYLVKRTGEKVFLECVQDMDHENMFWYRQDPGLGLRLIYFSYDVKMKEKGDIPEGYSVSREKKERFSLILESASTNQTSMYLCASRSGFRNTGELFFGEGSRLTVL.

The gene calls are TRBV29-1 and TRBJ2-7; 7 bases match TRBD1. V shed 7 bases, J shed 0 bases, and the junction held 6 bases outside the gene matches. Germline V gives CDR1 SQVTM, CDR2 ANQGSEA. The CDR3 is 13 residues long. DNA for the CDR3: TGCAGCGCTGGGGACAGAGGCTCCTACGAGCAGTACTTC. Its translation: CSAGDRGSYEQYF.

V and J are TRBV6-6 and TRBJ2-7; TRBD2 aligns across 9 bases. The germline CDR1 and CDR2 sequences are MNHNY and SVGAGI (reference sequence). This CDR3 contains 13 residues. V was clipped by 5 bases and J by 4 bases; unmatched bases: 3. The CDR3: CASSATSGYEQYF. CDR3 coding DNA: TGTGCCAGCAGTGCAACTAGCGGGTACGAGCAGTACTTC.

The V and J genes are TRBV19 and TRBJ2-1, with 12 bases matching TRBD2. CDR1 is LNHDA, CDR2 SQIVND, per germline (reference sequence). Trimming took 6 bases from V and 8 from J; bases not matched to a gene: 8. The CDR3 length is 15 residues. The CDR3 loop reads CASRRELAGGHEQFF. CDR3 nucleotides: TGTGCCAGTAGGAGGGAGCTAGCGGGAGGGCATGAGCAGTTCTTC.

The gene calls are TRBV20-1 and TRBJ2-3, with D possibly matching TRBD2 (6 bases). The V and J ends lost 7 bases and 6 bases respectively, with 11 bases between them. The CDR3 sequence is 11 residues long. The germline CDR1 and CDR2 sequences are DFQATT and SNEGSKA (reference sequence). The CDR3 reads CSGGLKDTQYF. Here the CDR3 DNA reads TGCAGTGGCGGACTAAAGGATACGCAGTATTTT.

V is TRBV6-1 and J is TRBJ2-7; D is undetermined. This CDR3 region has 14 residues. Per the germline V gene, CDR1 is MNHNS and CDR2 is SASEGT. V lost 5 bases, J lost 0 bases, and 11 bases lay in between. CDR3 in DNA: TGTGCCAGCAGTACCCCCCCGAGCTCCTACGAGCAGTACTTC. This encodes CASSTPPSSYEQYF.

The chain has TRBV2 and TRBJ2-5; D gene unclear. Trimming pared 6 bases from V and 0 bases from J, leaving 5 bases between. CDR3 length: 12 residues. The germline gives CDR1 SNHLY, CDR2 FYNNEI. DNA of the CDR3: TGTGCCAGCAGGCAGTACCAAGAGACCCAGTACTTC. This encodes CASRQYQETQYF. Complete variable domain (other parts from reference TRBV2 and TRBJ2-5): EPEVTQTPSHQVTQMGQEVILRCVPISNHLYFYWYRQILGQKVEFLVSFYNNEISEKSEIFDDQFSVERPDGSNFTLKIRSTKLEDSAMYFCASRQYQETQYFGPGTRLLVL.

With respect to this clone: A read error may produce the germline difference seen at one junction end. The chain has TRBV29-1 and TRBJ1-2; maybe TRBD1 (6 bases). Germline V gene sequence: CDR1 SQVTM, CDR2 ANQGSEA. The CDR3 contains 12 residues. The CDR3 is CSVEGQSYGYTF. CDR3 DNA: TGCAGCGTCGAAGGACAGTCCTATGGCTACACCTTC.

The chain has TRBV2 and TRBJ1-5; the D is unclear. CDR3 length equals 12 residues. V was shortened by 5 bases and J by 4 bases, with 6 bases between the two germline ends. Germline CDR1 is SNHLY and CDR2 is FYNNEI. CDR3 nucleotides: TGTGCCAGCAGTAAACAAAATCAGCCCCAGCATTTT. Amino acids: CASSKQNQPQHF.

The gene calls are TRBV9 and TRBJ2-1; 9 bases fit TRBD2. This CDR3 is 15 amino acids long. From germline, CDR1 is SGDLS and CDR2 YYNGEE. With V trimmed by 3 bases and J by 7 bases, 8 bases remained unmatched. Written as DNA, the CDR3 is TGTGCCAGCAGCGATAGCGGGAGTAGATTAAATGAGCAGTTCTTC. Amino acids: CASSDSGSRLNEQFF.

This rearrangement joins TRBV2 to TRBJ2-1, with 9 bases identical to TRBD1. Trimming removed 7 bases from V and 4 bases from J; junction bases left unmatched: 2. This CDR3 comprises 13 residues. The germline V gene encodes CDR1 SNHLY and CDR2 FYNNEI. CDR3 DNA: TGTGCCAGCAAGGGGACAGGGTACAATGAGCAGTTCTTC. Protein product: CASKGTGYNEQFF.

This clone showed up just once. The chain joins TRBV5-1 to TRBJ2-3; D unresolved. The CDR3 has 14 residues. The V gene lost 5 bases and the J gene lost 3 bases, with 13 bases spanning the gap. Per the germline V gene, CDR1 is SGHRS and CDR2 is YFSETQ. DNA of the CDR3: TGCGCCAGCAGTATGGCCGTAAAAACAGATACGCAGTATTTT. This codes for CASSMAVKTDTQYF. Supplemented by reference TRBV5-1 and TRBJ2-3, the full variable domain reads KAGVTQTPRYLIKTRGQQVTLSCSPISGHRSVSWYQQTPGQGLQFLFEYFSETQRNKGNFPGRFSGRQFSNSRSEMNVSTLELGDSALYLCASSMAVKTDTQYFGPGTRLTVL.

The J gene is TRBJ2-1, the V gene TRBV19, with a tentative D call TRBD1 (7 bases). The germline CDR1 and CDR2 sequences are LNHDA and SQIVND (reference sequence). The CDR3 is made up of 14 amino acids. Between the trimmed V and J ends, which lost 6 bases and 6 bases, there was a span of 15 bases. CDR3 DNA: TGTGCCAGTAGCGGGACAGTAGCGGCCAATGAGCAGTTCTTC. Translation: CASSGTVAANEQFF.

With respect to this clone: Other DNA sequences in this specimen translate into the identical CDR3. The chain has TRBV9 and TRBJ1-2, with a weak D call TRBD1 (5 bases). This CDR3 has 16 residues. CDR1 is SGDLS, CDR2 YYNGEE, per germline. Trimming left V 0 bases short and J 8 bases short, with 20 bases between. CDR3 sequence (DNA): TGTGCCAGCAGCGTAGCTACAGGCCGCGAAAACTGGGGCTACACCTTC. Protein: CASSVATGRENWGYTF.

The CDR3 DNA sequence: TGTGCCAGCAGCTTCGTGACCGGACAGGGAGGGGAAGAAGGGTACTTC. Protein sequence: CASSFVTGQGGEEGYF. The chain recombines TRBV7-9 with TRBJ2-4; D is possibly TRBD1 (8 bases). The CDR3 is made up of 16 amino acids. Per germline, CDR1 SEHNR and CDR2 FQNEAQ (reference sequence). Trimming removed 3 bases from V and 15 bases from J, with 27 bases in between.

The chain carries TRBV7-6 and TRBJ2-1; 7 bases map to TRBD2. In germline, CDR1 is SGHVS, CDR2 FNYEAQ. The CDR3 has 16 residues. The trim removed 1 base at V and 3 bases at J, leaving 6 bases unmatched. CDR3 in DNA: TGTGCCAGCAGCTTAGTGGCGGGAGCGCGCTACAATGAGCAGTTCTTC. This codes for CASSLVAGARYNEQFF.

The rearrangement uses TRBV5-4 and TRBJ2-7; D is possibly TRBD1 (6 bases). The CDR3 loop spans 17 amino acids. The germline V gene has CDR1 SGHNT and CDR2 YYREEE (reference sequence). V was shortened by 4 bases and J by 2 bases, with 22 bases between the two germline ends. For the CDR3, the DNA is TGTGCCAGCAGCGGCACCCTGGACACAGGGATCCCCTACGAGCAGTACTTC. Amino acid sequence: CASSGTLDTGIPYEQYF. Drawing the rest from reference TRBV5-4 and TRBJ2-7, the complete variable domain is ETGVTQSPTHLIKTRGQQVTLRCSSQSGHNTVSWYQQALGQGPQFIFQYYREEENGRGNFPPRFSGLQFPNYSSELNVNALELDDSALYLCASSGTLDTGIPYEQYFGPGTRLTVT.

This rearrangement joins TRBV28 to TRBJ2-5; TRBD2 matches at 8 bases. Per the germline V gene, CDR1 is MDHEN and CDR2 is SYDVKM. The CDR3 contains 13 residues. With 10 bases clipped from V and 0 bases from J, the junction kept 4 bases outside the gene matches. This chain's CDR3 is CAISGGDQETQYF. The CDR3 DNA is TGTGCCATTTCCGGGGGGGACCAAGAGACCCAGTACTTC.

The chain couples TRBV5-4 to TRBJ2-5, with 8 bases fitting TRBD2. The CDR3 covers 14 residues. Looked up from germline, CDR1 is SGHNT and CDR2 is YYREEE (reference sequence). V lost 2 bases to trimming and J lost 6 bases; unmatched junction nucleotides: 6. The CDR3 coding sequence is TGTGCCAGCAGCTTCAGCGGGAGCTGGAAGACCCAGTACTTC. Amino acid sequence: CASSFSGSWKTQYF.

The rearrangement links TRBV18 to TRBJ2-7, with TRBD1 identical over 9 bases. Germline-derived CDR1 and CDR2 are KGHSH and LQKENI. V was pared by 3 bases and J by 3 bases, with 6 bases of the junction left unmatched. CDR3 length equals 15 residues. CDR3 region: CASSPTGQGGYEQYF. In nucleotides, the CDR3 is TGTGCCAGCTCACCGACGGGACAGGGAGGCTACGAGCAGTACTTC.

V usage is TRBV7-9 and J usage is TRBJ2-1; 9 bases are shared with TRBD2. This CDR3 contains 16 residues. V lost 5 bases, J lost 10 bases, and 15 bases stayed unmatched. Germline CDR1 reads SEHNR; CDR2 reads FQNEAQ (reference sequence). The CDR3: CASSPEPGLAGQEQFF. The CDR3 bases are TGTGCCAGCAGCCCCGAACCGGGACTAGCCGGCCAAGAGCAGTTCTTC. Based on the CDR3 plus reference TRBV7-9 and TRBJ2-1, the full variable domain is DTGVSQNPRHKITKRGQNVTFRCDPISEHNRLYWYRQTLGQGPEFLTYFQNEAQLEKSRLLSDRFSAERPKGSFSTLEIQRTEQGDSAMYLCASSPEPGLAGQEQFFGPGTRLTVL.

The CDR3 DNA reads as TGTGCCAGCAGCCTACAGACAGCTTCCTACGAGCAGTACTTC. Translated: CASSLQTASYEQYF. The J gene is TRBJ2-7, the V gene TRBV11-2; D might be TRBD1 (5 bases). Trimming took 5 bases from V and 1 from J, leaving 12 bases between them. The CDR3 contains 14 residues. Germline V lookup: CDR1 SGHAT, CDR2 FQNNGV.

V and J are TRBV9 and TRBJ2-1; 8 bases align to TRBD2. Germline assignment: CDR1 SGDLS and CDR2 YYNGEE. This CDR3 comprises 14 residues. The trim removed 2 bases at V and 6 bases at J, leaving 4 bases unmatched. CDR3 sequence (DNA): TGTGCCAGCAGCGTCGGACTAGCCCCCAATGAGCAGTTCTTC. It translates to CASSVGLAPNEQFF.

The J gene is TRBJ1-3, the V gene TRBV7-9; D perhaps matches TRBD1 (5 bases). Trimming pared 5 bases from V and 3 bases from J, leaving 11 bases between. Germline CDR1 reads SEHNR; CDR2 reads FQNEAQ (reference sequence). The CDR3 runs to 14 residues. The CDR3 sequence is CASSLGGDGNTIYF. The CDR3 coding sequence is TGTGCCAGCAGCCTTGGGGGGGATGGAAACACCATATATTTT.

Details on this clone: This CDR3 is also generated by other DNA sequences in the sample. The genes are TRBV28 and TRBJ2-1, with 7 bases matching TRBD2. Trimming took 2 bases from V and 7 from J; bases not matched to a gene: 5. This CDR3 contains 14 residues. Germline CDR1 reads MDHEN; CDR2 reads SYDVKM. For the CDR3, the DNA is TGTGCCAGCAGTTTACCGGGACTACTTAATGAGCAGTTCTTC. The encoded protein is CASSLPGLLNEQFF.